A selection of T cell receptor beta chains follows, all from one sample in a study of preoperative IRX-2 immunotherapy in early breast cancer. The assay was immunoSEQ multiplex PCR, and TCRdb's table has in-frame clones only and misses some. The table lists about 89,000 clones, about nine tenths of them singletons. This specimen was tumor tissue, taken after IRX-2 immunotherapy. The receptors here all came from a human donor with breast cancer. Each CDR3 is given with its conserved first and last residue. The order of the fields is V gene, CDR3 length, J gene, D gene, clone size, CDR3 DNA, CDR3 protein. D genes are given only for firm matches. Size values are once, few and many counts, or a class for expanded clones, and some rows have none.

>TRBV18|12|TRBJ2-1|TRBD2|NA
TGTGCCAGCTCAGTACCGGGGGGTGAGCAGTTCTTC
CASSVPGGEQFF
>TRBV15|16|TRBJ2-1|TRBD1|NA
TGTGCCACCAGCAGACCGGGACAGGGTTACTACAATGAGCAGTTCTTC
CATSRPGQGYYNEQFF
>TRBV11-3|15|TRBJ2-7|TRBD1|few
TGTGCCAGCAGGGGACAGCTAACATTGCCCTACGAGCAGTACTTC
CASRGQLTLPYEQYF
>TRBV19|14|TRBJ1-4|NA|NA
TGTGCCAGTAAGGACGGGGGGCTTCGAGAAAAACTGTTTTTT
CASKDGGLREKLFF
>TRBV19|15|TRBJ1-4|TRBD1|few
TGTGCCAGTAGTGTACAGGGGCGAACTAATGAAAAACTGTTTTTT
CASSVQGRTNEKLFF
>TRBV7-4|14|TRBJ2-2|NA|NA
TGTGCCAGCAGCTTCGGAGGGAATATCGGGGAGCTGTTTTTT
CASSFGGNIGELFF
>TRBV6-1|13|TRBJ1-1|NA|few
TGTGCCATCAGTGAAGAGAAGACCATTGAAGCTTTCTTT
CAISEEKTIEAFF
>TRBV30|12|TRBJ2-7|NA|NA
TGTGCCTGGAGTGGATTCGGAGACGAGCAGTACTTC
CAWSGFGDEQYF
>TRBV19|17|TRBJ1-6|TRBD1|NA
TGTGCCAGTAGTCCGGACAGGGCGCCGTCCTATAATTCACCCCTCCACTTT
CASSPDRAPSYNSPLHF
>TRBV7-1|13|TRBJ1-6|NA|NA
TGTGCCAGCAGCCCCGGTTTAGGGACACCCCTCCACTTT
CASSPGLGTPLHF
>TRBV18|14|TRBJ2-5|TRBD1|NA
TGTGCCAGCTCACCGACAGGGGGCTCAGAGACCCAGTACTTC
CASSPTGGSETQYF
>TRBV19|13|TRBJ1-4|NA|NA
TGTGCCAGTGGGTTTTGGGGGAGTGAAAAACTGTTTTTT
CASGFWGSEKLFF
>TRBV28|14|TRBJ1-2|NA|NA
TGTGCCAGCAGCTGGGGCAGGGCTAACTATGGCTACACCTTC
CASSWGRANYGYTF
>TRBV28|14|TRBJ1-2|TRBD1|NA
TGTGCCAGCAGCCTATTGGGACAGGACTATGGCTACACCTTC
CASSLLGQDYGYTF
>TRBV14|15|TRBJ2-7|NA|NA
TGTGCCAGCAGCTCCGACAGCTTTCGTGGGTACGAGCAGTACTTC
CASSSDSFRGYEQYF
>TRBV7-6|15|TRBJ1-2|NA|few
TGTGCCAGCAGCGCTGACAGGACCCTCTACTATGGCTACACCTTC
CASSADRTLYYGYTF
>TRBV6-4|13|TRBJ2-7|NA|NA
TGTGCCAGCAGTGTTCAGGAGCTGTACGAGCAGTACTTC
CASSVQELYEQYF
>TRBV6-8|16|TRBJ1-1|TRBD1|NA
TGTGCCAGCATTCTCGCGGGTGGGACAGGGCATACTGAAGCTTTCTTT
CASILAGGTGHTEAFF
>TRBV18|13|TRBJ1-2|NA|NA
TGTGCCAGCTCTCCCGGGACGGACCTTGGCTACACCTTC
CASSPGTDLGYTF
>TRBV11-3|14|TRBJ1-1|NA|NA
TGTGCCAGCAGCCTACCATCGAGGAACACTGAAGCTTTCTTT
CASSLPSRNTEAFF
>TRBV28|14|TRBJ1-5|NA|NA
TGTGCCAGCAGTTTATCCCAAGGCAATCAGCCCCAGCATTTT
CASSLSQGNQPQHF
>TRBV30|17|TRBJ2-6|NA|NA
TGTGCCTGGAGTGTAAGCGGATCGAGCTCTGGGGCCAACGTCCTGACTTTC
CAWSVSGSSSGANVLTF
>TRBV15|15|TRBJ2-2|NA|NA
TGTGCCACCAGCAGAGATAACAGCAACACCGGGGAGCTGTTTTTT
CATSRDNSNTGELFF
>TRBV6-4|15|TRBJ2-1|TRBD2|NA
TGTGCCATCAGTGGGACTAGCGGGAGGTCAAATGAGCAGTTCTTC
CAISGTSGRSNEQFF
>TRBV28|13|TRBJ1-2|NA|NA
TGTGCCAGCAGCGTGGGGTGGGAGTATGGCTACACCTTC
CASSVGWEYGYTF
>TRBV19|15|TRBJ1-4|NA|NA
TGTGCCAGTAGAGGTCAGGGTGGAACTAATGAAAAACTGTTTTTT
CASRGQGGTNEKLFF
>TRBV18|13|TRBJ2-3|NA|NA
TGTGCCAGCTCACTATCCCGCACAGATACGCAGTATTTT
CASSLSRTDTQYF
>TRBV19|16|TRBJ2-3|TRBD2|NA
TGTGCCAGTAGTATCGCGGGGGGGGCGTATGCAGATACGCAGTATTTT
CASSIAGGAYADTQYF
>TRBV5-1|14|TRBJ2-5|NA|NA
TGCGCCAGCAGCAGGTCACAGGGAGAGGAGACCCAGTACTTC
CASSRSQGEETQYF
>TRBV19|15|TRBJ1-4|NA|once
TGTGCCAGTAGTCCTCAAGTTGGGGTTTCCCGGGGACTGTTTTTT
CASSPQVGVSRGLFF
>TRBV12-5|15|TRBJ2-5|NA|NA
TGTGCCAGTTCCAACCAAGGGGTCAGACAAGAGACCCAGTACTTC
CASSNQGVRQETQYF
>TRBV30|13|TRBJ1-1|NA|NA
TGTGCCTGGAGTTCTGGAGGGGGTACTGAAGCTTTCTTT
CAWSSGGGTEAFF
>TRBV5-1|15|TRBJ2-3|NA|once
TGCGCCAGCAGCTTGGCTCTCCTGTCCACAGATACGCAGTATTTT
CASSLALLSTDTQYF
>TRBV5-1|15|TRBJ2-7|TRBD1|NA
TGCGCCAGCTGCTGTCCGGGACAGGGGGCCTACGAGCAGTACTTC
CASCCPGQGAYEQYF
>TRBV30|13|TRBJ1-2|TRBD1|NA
TGTGCCTGGAGTCGACAGGGAGGGGATGGCTACACCTTC
CAWSRQGGDGYTF
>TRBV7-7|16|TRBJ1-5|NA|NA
TGTGCCAGCAGCCAAAGCTCCGCGTATAGCAATCAGCCCCAGCATTTT
CASSQSSAYSNQPQHF
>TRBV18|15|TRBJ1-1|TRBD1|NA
TGTGCCAGCTCACCGGGGACAGGGTTGAACACTGAAGCTTTCTTT
CASSPGTGLNTEAFF
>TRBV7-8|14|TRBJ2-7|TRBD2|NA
TGTGCCAGCAGCCCTCGGGGGGGGGCCTACGAGCAGTACTTC
CASSPRGGAYEQYF
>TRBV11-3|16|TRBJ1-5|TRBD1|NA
TGTGCCAGCAGCAACCACGCAGGGGGCGGGAATCAGCCCCAGCATTTT
CASSNHAGGGNQPQHF
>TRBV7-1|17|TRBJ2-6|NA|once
TGTGCCAGCAGTCCTCGTTATGGTAGCTCTGGGGCCAACGTCCTGACTTTC
CASSPRYGSSGANVLTF
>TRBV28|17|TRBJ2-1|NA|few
TGTGCCAGCAGTTTAATCAGGGGCCGGAGCTCCTACAATGAGCAGTTCTTC
CASSLIRGRSSYNEQFF
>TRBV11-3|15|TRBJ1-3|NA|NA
TGTGCCAGCAGCCGAGATCCTCTCTCTGGAAACACCATATATTTT
CASSRDPLSGNTIYF